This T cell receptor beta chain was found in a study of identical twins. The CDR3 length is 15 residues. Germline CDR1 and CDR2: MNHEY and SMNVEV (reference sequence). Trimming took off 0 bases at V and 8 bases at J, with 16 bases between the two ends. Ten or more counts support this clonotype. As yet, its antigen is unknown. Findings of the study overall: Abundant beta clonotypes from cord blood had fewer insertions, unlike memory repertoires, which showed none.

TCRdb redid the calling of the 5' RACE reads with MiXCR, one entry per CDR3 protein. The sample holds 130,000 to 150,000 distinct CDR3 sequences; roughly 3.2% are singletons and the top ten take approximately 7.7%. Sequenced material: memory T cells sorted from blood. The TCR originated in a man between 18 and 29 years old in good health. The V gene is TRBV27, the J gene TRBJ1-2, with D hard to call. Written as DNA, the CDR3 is TGTGCCAGCAGTTTATCTCAGGCGAATTTGGTGGGCTACACCTTC. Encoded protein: CASSLSQANLVGYTF.